This T cell receptor beta chain was sequenced during a study of blood T cells in healthy people across ages. Combining a sample-barcoded 5' primer with a J-beta primer mix, a second PCR ran for roughly 7 to 11 cycles. A single record per CDR3 protein comes from TCRdb applying MiXCR to the 5' RACE reads. Of just over 800,000 distinct CDR3 sequences in the sample, 55% to 65% were seen once. Remarks on this clonotype: The antigen is not known.

General study findings and limits: Researchers said unsorted PBMCs prevented a conclusive naive versus antigen-experienced comparison. While age rose, TCR beta diversity per million T cells dropped in a roughly linear way. The unknown donor CMV status may have confounded expanded clonotype changes.

V trimming: 5 bases; J trimming: 4 bases; junction bases outside the gene matches: 11. The CDR3 loop spans 16 amino acids. Germline lookup yields CDR1 MNHEY and CDR2 SMNVEV (reference sequence). Every sample yielded at least 7 million isolated PBMCs. The receptor comes from a man under 40 in good health. The chain employs TRBV27 and TRBJ1-2; 9 bases are shared with TRBD1. Sequenced material: blood. CDR3 protein: CASSTTRQGGSYGYTF. CDR3 coding DNA: TGTGCCAGCAGTACAACCCGACAGGGGGGATCCTATGGCTACACCTTC.